The 6 T cell receptor beta chains below were found in one sample sequenced in a study of blood T cell repertoires in COVID-19. This table comes from immunoSEQ multiplex PCR, and its TCRdb copy is limited to in-frame clones, with some not included. The sample lists about 230,000 clones; roughly 90% were seen once. The sample taken for sequencing was PBMCs or T cells enriched from blood (not recorded which). The receptors derive from a woman aged 25 to 39 with acute COVID-19.

The gene calls are TRBV7-2 and TRBJ1-1; D is uncertain. The V end lost 7 bases, the J end lost 1 base, and 13 bases lay between the germline ends. This CDR3 has 14 amino acids. Germline assignment: CDR1 SGHTA and CDR2 FQGNSA. CDR3 nucleotide sequence: TGTGCCAGCACCGCTCAACAGACGAACACTGAAGCTTTCTTT. Residues: CASTAQQTNTEAFF.

The V and J genes are TRBV5-1 and TRBJ1-6, with 7 nucleotides matching TRBD1. After removal of 0 bases from V and 13 bases from J, the junction contained 10 bases not matched to a gene. The CDR3 loop spans 15 amino acids. Germline V lookup: CDR1 SGHRS, CDR2 YFSETQ. In DNA, the CDR3 is TGCGCCAGCAGCTTGGGGGACAGTCGGGGTAATCCCCTCCACTTT. It is translated as CASSLGDSRGNPLHF.

V usage is TRBV7-2 and J usage is TRBJ2-3; no firm D call. Deletions cut 4 bases from V and 7 bases from J, with 15 bases between. The V gene's germline CDR1 is SGHTA and CDR2 FQGNSA. The CDR3 covers 14 residues. The DNA for the CDR3 is TGTGCCAGCAGCTCCGGGTCGGGTCGGAATACGCAGTATTTT. Protein: CASSSGSGRNTQYF.

This clone has more than one count but fewer than ten. CDR3 loop: CASSIQGGGNTIYF. CDR3 coding DNA: TGTGCCAGCAGCATCCAGGGGGGAGGAAACACCATATATTTT. The chain links TRBV6-5 to TRBJ1-3; 7 nucleotides match TRBD1. Trimming cost V 6 bases and J 4 bases; bases outside gene matches: 6. The CDR3 is 14 amino acids. Germline CDR1 is MNHEY and CDR2 is SVGAGI.

This chain joins TRBV10-3 and TRBJ1-1; a weak D match, TRBD1 (5 bases). The ends were cut back, 7 bases at V and 5 bases at J, with 17 bases in the middle. CDR1 and CDR2 (germline): ENHRY, SYGVKD. This CDR3 is built from 14 residues. This chain's CDR3 is CAIKAIQGLTEAFF. Here the CDR3 DNA reads TGTGCCATCAAGGCAATCCAGGGACTGACTGAAGCTTTCTTT.

The CDR3 sequence: CASSPGAANTGELFF. The CDR3 DNA is TGTGCCAGCTCACCAGGGGCAGCGAACACCGGGGAGCTGTTTTTT. This chain uses TRBV18 with TRBJ2-2; possible D gene TRBD1, 5 bases. V was pared by 2 bases and J by 0 bases, with 7 bases between. CDR1 and CDR2 from the germline V gene are KGHSH and LQKENI. The CDR3 is 15 amino acids.